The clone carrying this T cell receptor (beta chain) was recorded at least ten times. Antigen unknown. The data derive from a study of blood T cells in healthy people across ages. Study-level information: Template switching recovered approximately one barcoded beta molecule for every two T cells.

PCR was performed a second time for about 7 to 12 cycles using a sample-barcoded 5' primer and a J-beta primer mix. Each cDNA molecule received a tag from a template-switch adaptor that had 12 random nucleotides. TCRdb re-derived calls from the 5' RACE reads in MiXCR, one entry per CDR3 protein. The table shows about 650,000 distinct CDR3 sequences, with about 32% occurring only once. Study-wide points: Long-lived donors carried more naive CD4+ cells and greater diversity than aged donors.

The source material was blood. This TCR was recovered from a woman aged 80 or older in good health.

The CDR3 DNA reads TGTGCCAGCAGTTTAGGGGCAGGACTAGCCAAAAACATTCAGTACTTC. Translating it yields CASSLGAGLAKNIQYF. The chain employs TRBV12-3 or TRBV12-4 and TRBJ2-4; maybe TRBD2 (5 bases). With 1 base removed from V and 0 bases from J, the gap between germline ends came to 10 bases. The length of the CDR3 is 16 residues.